The rows below give T cell receptor beta chains drawn from one sample of a study of identical twins. TCRdb processed the 5' RACE reads anew with MiXCR; each CDR3 protein has one entry. Here the sample spans 600,000 to 800,000 distinct CDR3 sequences, 20% to 25% being singletons. These sequences were also reported in another study, on T cells expressing NK-cell markers.

The material sequenced was PBMCs. These receptors all come from a woman aged 18-35 years in good health. CDR3s include the opening cysteine and the closing phenylalanine or tryptophan. Fields, in order: J gene, V gene, clone size, D gene, CDR3 protein, CDR3 DNA. D genes are given only for firm matches. Where a row states a size, it is once, few, many or the class of an expanded clone; other rows omit it.

J gene: TRBJ2-3; V gene: TRBV7-7; clone size: NA; D gene: NA; CDR3 protein: CASSPGAFSTDTQYF; CDR3 DNA: TGTGCCAGCAGCCCAGGGGCTTTCAGCACAGATACGCAGTATTTT
J gene: TRBJ1-4; V gene: TRBV20-1; clone size: few; D gene: NA; CDR3 protein: CSASRGSTNEKLFF; CDR3 DNA: TGCAGTGCTAGTAGGGGATCAACTAATGAAAAACTGTTTTTT
J gene: TRBJ2-7; V gene: TRBV12-3/TRBV12-4; clone size: few; D gene: NA; CDR3 protein: CASSPGVPPYEQYF; CDR3 DNA: TGTGCCAGCAGTCCGGGGGTTCCACCTTACGAGCAGTACTTC
J gene: TRBJ2-2; V gene: TRBV7-8; clone size: NA; D gene: TRBD1; CDR3 protein: CATHQGAVGELFF; CDR3 DNA: TGTGCCACCCATCAGGGGGCGGTCGGGGAGCTGTTTTTT
J gene: TRBJ2-7; V gene: TRBV5-1; clone size: NA; D gene: NA; CDR3 protein: CASSLVTHDRLNSYEQYF; CDR3 DNA: TGCGCCAGCAGCTTGGTAACCCACGACCGTCTCAACTCCTACGAGCAGTACTTC
J gene: TRBJ2-1; V gene: TRBV18; clone size: NA; D gene: TRBD2; CDR3 protein: CASSQLAGEGYNEQFF; CDR3 DNA: TGTGCCAGCTCACAACTAGCGGGAGAAGGCTACAATGAGCAGTTCTTC
J gene: TRBJ2-7; V gene: TRBV20-1; clone size: few; D gene: NA; CDR3 protein: CSARSGYSYEQYF; CDR3 DNA: TGCAGTGCTAGGTCGGGCTACTCCTACGAGCAGTACTTC
J gene: TRBJ2-1; V gene: TRBV11-2; clone size: NA; D gene: NA; CDR3 protein: CASSLGFLYNEQFF; CDR3 DNA: TGTGCCAGCAGCTTAGGATTTCTCTACAATGAGCAGTTCTTC
J gene: TRBJ1-3; V gene: TRBV5-1; clone size: few; D gene: NA; CDR3 protein: CASSRLGSYDSGNTIYF; CDR3 DNA: TGCGCCAGCAGCAGGTTGGGGTCGTATGACTCTGGAAACACCATATATTTT
J gene: TRBJ2-1; V gene: TRBV6-1; clone size: NA; D gene: TRBD1; CDR3 protein: CASSKQGSSYNEQFF; CDR3 DNA: TGTGCCAGCAGCAAACAGGGGAGCTCCTACAATGAGCAGTTCTTC
J gene: TRBJ1-2; V gene: TRBV27; clone size: many; D gene: NA; CDR3 protein: CASSPGGAYGYTF; CDR3 DNA: TGTGCCAGCAGTCCCGGGGGGGCCTATGGCTACACCTTC
J gene: TRBJ2-7; V gene: TRBV10-3; clone size: NA; D gene: NA; CDR3 protein: CAIAGTDRFGEQYF; CDR3 DNA: TGTGCCATCGCCGGGACTGATCGTTTCGGTGAGCAGTACTTC
J gene: TRBJ1-2; V gene: TRBV12-2; clone size: NA; D gene: NA; CDR3 protein: CASRLVRQGTEGYTF; CDR3 DNA: TGTGCAAGTCGCTTAGTCCGACAGGGTACTGAGGGCTACACCTTC
J gene: TRBJ2-2; V gene: TRBV7-9; clone size: once; D gene: TRBD1; CDR3 protein: CASSEPGQGLTGELFF; CDR3 DNA: TGTGCCAGCAGCGAGCCGGGACAGGGACTCACCGGGGAGCTGTTTTTT
J gene: TRBJ2-1; V gene: TRBV12-3/TRBV12-4; clone size: NA; D gene: TRBD1; CDR3 protein: CASSFPGQGVSYNEQFF; CDR3 DNA: TGTGCCAGCAGTTTTCCAGGACAGGGGGTCTCCTACAATGAGCAGTTCTTC
J gene: TRBJ2-1; V gene: TRBV7-2; clone size: NA; D gene: TRBD2; CDR3 protein: CASPLAGGGNEQFF; CDR3 DNA: TGTGCCAGCCCTTTAGCGGGAGGGGGCAATGAGCAGTTCTTC
J gene: TRBJ2-7; V gene: TRBV3-1; clone size: NA; D gene: TRBD2; CDR3 protein: CASSLTGAGGPPDF; CDR3 DNA: TGTGCCAGCAGCCTTACGGGAGCGGGAGGACCACCCGACTTC
J gene: TRBJ2-2; V gene: TRBV5-5; clone size: NA; D gene: TRBD2; CDR3 protein: CASSHSGGYTGELFF; CDR3 DNA: TGTGCCAGCAGCCATAGCGGGGGCTACACCGGGGAGCTGTTTTTT
J gene: TRBJ2-5; V gene: TRBV29-1; clone size: few; D gene: TRBD1; CDR3 protein: CSVGQGRLETQYF; CDR3 DNA: TGCAGCGTTGGACAGGGGCGTCTAGAGACCCAGTACTTC
J gene: TRBJ2-1; V gene: TRBV5-1; clone size: NA; D gene: NA; CDR3 protein: CASSLEIAESKNEQFF; CDR3 DNA: TGCGCCAGCAGCTTGGAGATAGCGGAATCGAAAAATGAGCAGTTCTTC
J gene: TRBJ2-1; V gene: TRBV19; clone size: once; D gene: NA; CDR3 protein: CASSRREQQFF; CDR3 DNA: TGTGCCAGTAGTCGCCGGGAGCAGCAGTTCTTC
J gene: TRBJ2-5; V gene: TRBV9; clone size: NA; D gene: TRBD2; CDR3 protein: CASSVGSGGHQETQYF; CDR3 DNA: TGTGCCAGCAGCGTAGGTAGCGGGGGGCACCAAGAGACCCAGTACTTC
J gene: TRBJ1-4; V gene: TRBV20-1; clone size: few; D gene: NA; CDR3 protein: CSASDPGTNEKLFF; CDR3 DNA: TGCAGTGCTAGTGACCCGGGAACTAATGAAAAACTGTTTTTT
J gene: TRBJ1-2; V gene: TRBV6-5; clone size: NA; D gene: NA; CDR3 protein: CASSFSQGYGYTF; CDR3 DNA: TGTGCCAGCAGTTTCTCACAGGGCTACGGCTACACCTTC
J gene: TRBJ2-1; V gene: TRBV7-2; clone size: NA; D gene: TRBD1; CDR3 protein: CASSSQGAMGYNEQFF; CDR3 DNA: TGTGCCAGCAGCTCACAGGGGGCGATGGGGTACAATGAGCAGTTCTTC
J gene: TRBJ2-1; V gene: TRBV23-1; clone size: NA; D gene: NA; CDR3 protein: CASSPGPNRYNEQFF; CDR3 DNA: TGCGCCAGCAGCCCCGGCCCCAACCGTTACAATGAGCAGTTCTTC